The next 15 T cell receptor beta chains were all read from a single sample in a study of blood T cell repertoires in COVID-19. The method was immunoSEQ multiplex PCR; TCRdb's version includes in-frame clones alone and lacks a portion of them. The profile covers 240,000 or so clones, with about nine tenths appearing a single time and around 7.8% taken by the ten largest. The sample taken for sequencing was peripheral blood. Receptor source: a man aged 55 to 70 who had recovered from COVID-19.

The rearrangement joins TRBV5-1 to TRBJ2-1, with a possible D match to TRBD1 (6 bases). Germline values: CDR1 SGHRS, CDR2 YFSETQ. V gave up 3 bases and J gave up 3 bases, with 13 bases separating them. The CDR3 runs to 15 residues. CDR3 coding DNA: TGCGCCAGCAGCTCAGGACAGCTTATCTACAATGAGCAGTTCTTC. It specifies CASSSGQLIYNEQFF.

The V gene is TRBV7-2, the J gene TRBJ2-1; TRBD1 agrees at 10 bases. V shed 2 bases, J shed 9 bases, and the junction held 13 bases outside the gene matches. CDR1 is SGHTA and CDR2 is FQGNSA in the germline V gene. CDR3 length equals 17 residues. The CDR3 nucleotides are TGTGCCAGCAGCTTATCCGGGACAGGGGCCCCAAGAAGTGAGCAGTTCTTC. Translation gives CASSLSGTGAPRSEQFF.

This clone was seen only once. The rearrangement links TRBV9 to TRBJ2-1; 8 bases match TRBD2. Germline V gene lookup returns CDR1 SGDLS and CDR2 YYNGEE. The CDR3 totals 15 residues. J was trimmed by 4 bases and V by 0 bases; bases with no gene match: 3. CDR3 region: CASSVAGGTYNEQFF. CDR3 nucleotide sequence: TGTGCCAGCAGCGTAGCGGGGGGGACATACAATGAGCAGTTCTTC.

The chain has TRBV3-1 (or the pseudogene TRBV3-2) and TRBJ2-7, with TRBD1 identical over 9 bases. CDR3 length equals 14 residues. CDR1 and CDR2 from the germline V gene are LGHDT and YNNKEL (reference sequence). Unmatched junction bases numbered 5, after V lost 4 bases and J lost 4 bases. As DNA, the CDR3 is TGTGCCAGCAGCCGGGGACAGGGAAAGTACGAGCAGTACTTC. Translated, it gives CASSRGQGKYEQYF.

The DNA for the CDR3 is TGTGCCAGCAGTGACGCACCCGGGGTCGCATATGGCTACACCTTC. Translation gives CASSDAPGVAYGYTF. The rearrangement links TRBV6-1 to TRBJ1-2; D is ambiguous. This CDR3 comprises 15 residues. Germline V lookup: CDR1 MNHNS, CDR2 SASEGT. V was shortened by 3 bases and J by 5 bases, with 16 bases between the two germline ends.

The chain has TRBV20-1 and TRBJ2-5; possibly TRBD2 for D (5 bases). This CDR3 has 10 amino acids. Germline V CDR1 and CDR2: DFQATT, SNEGSKA (reference sequence). The V end was cut by 5 bases, the J end by 7 bases, with 8 bases between. Here the CDR3 DNA reads TGCAGTGCTGGACTCGGGACCCAGTACTTC. It specifies CSAGLGTQYF.

This clone occurred a few times. The rearrangement joins TRBV18 to TRBJ1-5; D is ambiguous. V lost 3 bases, J lost 1 base, and 10 bases lay in between. CDR1 and CDR2 (germline): KGHSH, LQKENI. There are 15 residues in the CDR3. CDR3 coding DNA: TGTGCCAGCTCACCGACGGGGAGAAGCAATCAGCCCCAGCATTTT. Protein: CASSPTGRSNQPQHF.

In regard to this clone: Distinct nucleotide sequences in the sample also encode this CDR3. V usage is TRBV30 and J usage is TRBJ1-5; unclear D gene. Germline V gives CDR1 GTSNPN, CDR2 SVGIG (reference sequence). The germline V and J ends were trimmed by 0 bases and 7 bases, with 7 bases remaining between them. CDR3 length: 12 residues. CDR3 nucleotide sequence: TGTGCCTGGAGTGTACAGAACCAGCCCCAGCATTTT. Translation gives CAWSVQNQPQHF.

This chain joins TRBV6-5 and TRBJ2-5; possible D gene TRBD1, 5 bases. Germline lookup yields CDR1 MNHEY and CDR2 SVGAGI. The V and J ends lost 5 bases and 1 base respectively, with 14 bases between them. The CDR3 runs to 15 residues. CDR3 amino acids: CASSPSWGGQETQYF. Here the CDR3 DNA reads TGTGCCAGCAGTCCCTCGTGGGGCGGCCAAGAGACCCAGTACTTC.

The chain links TRBV15 to TRBJ1-4; no definite D call. The V and J ends lost 5 bases and 1 base respectively, with 11 bases between them. The length of the CDR3 is 15 residues. Germline-derived CDR1 and CDR2 are LNHNV and YYDKDF (reference sequence). The CDR3 coding sequence is TGTGCCACCAGCTCTTCTGGGCGAACTAATGAAAAACTGTTTTTT. Translation gives CATSSSGRTNEKLFF.

V and J are TRBV7-2 and TRBJ1-2; D is unresolved. The CDR3 has 11 residues. The V gene lost 1 base and the J gene lost 8 bases, with 5 bases spanning the gap. Germline CDR1 reads SGHTA; CDR2 reads FQGNSA. CDR3 region: CASSLGGGYTF. The CDR3 bases are TGTGCCAGCAGCTTAGGTGGCGGCTACACCTTC.

The V gene is TRBV6-5, the J gene TRBJ2-7, with 10 bases lining up with TRBD1. V was pared by 7 bases and J by 4 bases, with 10 bases of the junction left unmatched. This CDR3 has 15 residues. Germline V gene lookup returns CDR1 MNHEY and CDR2 SVGAGI. CDR3 protein: CASIPTGTGDYEQYV. For the CDR3, the DNA is TGTGCCAGCATCCCGACCGGGACAGGGGATTACGAGCAGTACGTC.

The table lists this clone with a few counts. The chain combines TRBV4-2 with TRBJ2-1, with D perhaps TRBD2 (6 bases). V shed 4 bases and J shed 9 bases, with 13 bases lying between them. This CDR3 has 13 residues. CDR1 and CDR2 from the germline V gene are LGHNA and YNFKEQ. CDR3 amino acids: CASSRQKGGEQFF. CDR3 in DNA: TGTGCCAGCAGCCGACAAAAGGGAGGTGAGCAGTTCTTC.

V gene TRBV7-9 combines with J gene TRBJ2-2, with 7 bases matching TRBD1. V was clipped by 5 bases and J by 6 bases; unmatched bases: 6. The CDR3 length is 14 residues. Germline loops: CDR1 SEHNR, CDR2 FQNEAQ (reference sequence). CDR3: CASSRQGSAGELFF. The CDR3 coding sequence is TGTGCCAGCAGCCGACAGGGATCGGCCGGGGAGCTGTTTTTT.

The chain employs TRBV14 and TRBJ1-1, with 7 bases that match TRBD1. The V segment lost 0 bases and the J segment 0 bases; nucleotides outside the gene matches: 4. This CDR3 comprises 16 residues. Germline CDR1 is SGHDN and CDR2 is FVKESK. The DNA for the CDR3 is TGTGCCAGCAGCCAAGATGCAGGGGGTATGAACACTGAAGCTTTCTTT. Its translation: CASSQDAGGMNTEAFF. The whole variable domain, filled in from reference TRBV14 and TRBJ1-1, reads EAGVTQFPSHSVIEKGQTVTLRCDPISGHDNLYWYRRVMGKEIKFLLHFVKESKQDESGMPNNRFLAERTGGTYSTLKVQPAELEDSGVYFCASSQDAGGMNTEAFFGQGTRLTVV.